This entry describes one TCR beta chain. Antigen specificity is unknown. TCRdb called the reads again in MiXCR, with one record for every CDR3 protein. Among fewer than 1,000,000 distinct CDR3 sequences, approximately 31% were seen once, and the ten largest hold over 13%. This sample stems from a study of T cell repertoires in cytomegalovirus infection. Background on the study: Well-studied HLA-B-restricted CMV epitopes were used in the study alongside recently identified HLA-C-restricted ones. In public TCR beta signatures, there were indications of both CMV infection and matching HLA type. Study-wide results and limits: Dominating the ex vivo response were TCR beta clonotypes that were CMV-specific and HLA-C-restricted. Based on cumulative public TCR beta family frequency, carriers of CMV plus the relevant HLA were identified.

The material was cultured CD8+ T cells from PBMCs, obtained from culture after CMV antigen stimulation. This TCR was recovered from a human donor in good health (CMV status not recorded). Some clones in this sample may be carry-over from other donors' samples.

The CDR3 region is CASSIITTGPGQPQHF. The CDR3 DNA reads as TGTGCCAGTAGTATAATTACGACAGGGCCGGGGCAGCCCCAGCATTTT. The chain carries TRBV19 and TRBJ1-5; TRBD1 matches at 7 bases. CDR1 is LNHDA, CDR2 SQIVND, per germline (reference sequence). The CDR3 is made up of 16 amino acids. After removal of 2 bases from V and 7 bases from J, the junction contained 11 bases not matched to a gene. The full variable domain, in which reference TRBV19 and TRBJ1-5 provide the parts outside the CDR3, is DGGITQSPKYLFRKEGQNVTLSCEQNLNHDAMYWYRQDPGQGLRLIYYSQIVNDFQKGDIAEGYSVSREKKESFPLTVTSAQKNPTAFYLCASSIITTGPGQPQHFGDGTRLSIL.